What follows are 2 T cell receptor beta chains derived from one specimen sequenced in a study of identical twins. One entry per CDR3 protein results from TCRdb running MiXCR on the 5' RACE reads. The sample consists of some 240,000 distinct CDR3 sequences, over 9.5% of them appearing once. The sample consisted of memory T cells sorted from blood. Receptors were obtained from a man over 45 in good health.

The rearrangement links TRBV4-1 to TRBJ2-7; TRBD2 agrees at 7 bases. V lost 0 bases, J lost 5 bases, and 7 bases stayed unmatched. The CDR3 has 15 amino acids. Germline CDR1 and CDR2: MGHRA and YSYEKL. CDR3 sequence reads: CASSQEGGGWNEQYF. Here the CDR3 DNA reads TGCGCCAGCAGCCAAGAGGGGGGAGGGTGGAACGAGCAGTACTTC.

This chain connects TRBV29-1 to TRBJ2-7; 8 bases match TRBD1. Germline assignment: CDR1 SQVTM and CDR2 ANQGSEA. V gave up 1 base and J gave up 2 bases; unmatched junction bases: 1. The CDR3 covers 13 residues. The CDR3 region has the DNA TGCAGCGTTGAAGTACAGGGGGCCTACGAGCAGTACTTC. As protein: CSVEVQGAYEQYF.